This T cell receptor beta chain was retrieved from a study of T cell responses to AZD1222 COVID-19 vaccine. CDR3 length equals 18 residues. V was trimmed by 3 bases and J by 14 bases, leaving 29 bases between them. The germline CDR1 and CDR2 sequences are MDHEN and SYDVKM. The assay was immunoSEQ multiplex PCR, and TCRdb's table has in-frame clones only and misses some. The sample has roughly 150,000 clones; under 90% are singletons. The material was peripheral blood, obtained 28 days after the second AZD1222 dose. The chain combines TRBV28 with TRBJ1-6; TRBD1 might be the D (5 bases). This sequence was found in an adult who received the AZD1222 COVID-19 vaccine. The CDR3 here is CASSFSVVRDSSLGALHF. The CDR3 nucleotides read TGTGCCAGCAGTTTTTCAGTTGTGAGAGACAGCTCGTTGGGGGCCCTCCACTTT.